Listed below are T cell receptor beta chains from one sample, sequenced in a study of blood T cell repertoires in COVID-19. Here immunoSEQ multiplex PCR was the method, and the copy in TCRdb shows in-frame clones only, minus some. The sample consists of about 150,000 clones, about 86% of them appearing once. The sequenced sample consisted of peripheral blood. The receptors were gathered from a man aged 45-65 years with active or convalescent COVID-19. Each CDR3 is given with its conserved first and last residue. A D gene is named only where the DNA matches it firmly. Size is omitted from some rows. Given values are once, few, many or a class for expanded clones.

j_gene | abundance | d_gene | v_gene | CDR3nt | CDR3aa
TRBJ1-5 | NA | NA | TRBV6-2/TRBV6-3 | TGTGCCAGCAGTTACCTGGGGGGGAGCAATCAGCCCCAGCATTTT | CASSYLGGSNQPQHF
TRBJ2-7 | NA | TRBD2 | TRBV10-1 | TGCGCCAGCAGTGAGAGAAGTCTAGCGGGAACGTACGAGCAGTACTTC | CASSERSLAGTYEQYF
TRBJ2-3 | once | TRBD2 | TRBV11-2 | TGTGCCAGCACCCTCGACCGGGGAGGGGCAGATACGCAGTATTTT | CASTLDRGGADTQYF
TRBJ2-3 | NA | NA | TRBV7-3 | TGTGCCAGCAGCCTACTCGGAAACTATCTAGATACGCAGTATTTT | CASSLLGNYLDTQYF
TRBJ1-4 | NA | NA | TRBV2 | TGTGCCGGAACAGGGTGGGGTGAAAAACTGTTTTTT | CAGTGWGEKLFF
TRBJ2-5 | NA | TRBD2 | TRBV9 | TGTGCCAGCAGCGTAGCTCTCGGACTAGCGGGAGAACCGAAGACCCAGTACTTC | CASSVALGLAGEPKTQYF
TRBJ2-3 | NA | TRBD2 | TRBV7-9 | TGTGCCAGCAGGCTAGCGGGAGGGCCCGCAGATACGCAGTATTTT | CASRLAGGPADTQYF
TRBJ2-7 | NA | TRBD2 | TRBV24-1 | TGTGCCACCAGTGAACCGGGACTAAGTCACGAGCAGTACTTC | CATSEPGLSHEQYF
TRBJ1-2 | NA | TRBD1 | TRBV7-2 | TGTGCCAGCAGCCCGACAGGGGGCGCGCATGGCTACACCTTC | CASSPTGGAHGYTF
TRBJ2-1 | NA | TRBD1 | TRBV9 | TGTGCCAGCAGCGTTCGGGACAGGTCCTACAATGAGCAGTTCTTC | CASSVRDRSYNEQFF
TRBJ2-1 | NA | TRBD2 | TRBV6-4 | TGTGCCAGCAGTCCCCTGACTAGCGGTTCCTCCTACAATGAGCAGTTCTTC | CASSPLTSGSSYNEQFF
TRBJ2-3 | NA | TRBD1 | TRBV5-1 | TGCGCCAGCAGCCAAATGACAGGGACATTCCCGGGGAATACGCAGTATTTT | CASSQMTGTFPGNTQYF
TRBJ2-3 | NA | TRBD2 | TRBV4-2 | TGTGCCAGCAGCCCGGTGGGTAGCGGGAGGCAGGCAGATACGCAGTATTTT | CASSPVGSGRQADTQYF
TRBJ1-1 | once | NA | TRBV19 | TGTGCCAGTAGAAACGCAGAGGGTATGGGCACTGAAGCTTTCTTT | CASRNAEGMGTEAFF
TRBJ1-4 | few | NA | TRBV12-2 | TGTGCAAGTCGCTTAGATTCCTACAGGGTGGAAAAACTGTTTTTT | CASRLDSYRVEKLFF
TRBJ2-7 | NA | TRBD1 | TRBV5-1 | TGCGCCAGCAGCTTGGGCCGGGACAGGGCCTACGAGCAGTACTTC | CASSLGRDRAYEQYF
TRBJ1-5 | once | TRBD1 | TRBV19 | TGTGCCAGTAGTATAGTCGGACAGGGCAAAGGGGGGTCTCAGCCCCAGCATTTT | CASSIVGQGKGGSQPQHF
TRBJ2-5 | NA | TRBD2 | TRBV9 | TGTGCCAGCAGCGTAGCTAGCGGGAGTCGGGAGACCCAGTACTTC | CASSVASGSRETQYF
TRBJ2-5 | once | NA | TRBV21-1 | TGTGCCAGCAGCATGGGCGGGGGCAACCAAGAGACCCAGTACTTC | CASSMGGGNQETQYF
TRBJ2-7 | NA | NA | TRBV7-5 | TGTGCCAGAAGCTACCTTAGACTAGCGGGAGTCTCCGAGCAGTACTTC | CARSYLRLAGVSEQYF
TRBJ1-2 | NA | TRBD1 | TRBV28 | TGTGCCAGCAGTATACGACAGGGACCTACATATGGCTACACCTTC | CASSIRQGPTYGYTF
TRBJ2-1 | once | TRBD1 | TRBV28 | TGTGCCAGCACCAGCCTAACAGGGGATCGCAATGAGCAGTTCTTC | CASTSLTGDRNEQFF
TRBJ2-1 | NA | TRBD2 | TRBV7-2 | TGTGCCAGCAGCGGGAGGGTAGGGACCTACAATGAGCAGTTCTTC | CASSGRVGTYNEQFF
TRBJ2-1 | NA | NA | TRBV19 | TGTGCCAGTAGTATTTTTGCCAGGGATGAGCAGTTCTTC | CASSIFARDEQFF
TRBJ1-3 | NA | NA | TRBV4-3 | TGCGCCAGCAGCCAAGGACTGTCGAGCTCTGGAAACACCATATATTTT | CASSQGLSSSGNTIYF
TRBJ2-1 | NA | NA | TRBV7-9 | TGTGCCAGCAAGACGGAGGCTTTTGGCAATGAGCAGTTCTTC | CASKTEAFGNEQFF
TRBJ1-3 | NA | TRBD1 | TRBV5-4 | TGTGCCAGCAGCAGCTTTCAGGGGGGCGTCTCTGGAAACACCATATATTTT | CASSSFQGGVSGNTIYF
TRBJ1-6 | NA | NA | TRBV5-6 | TGTGTCAGCAGCTCAAACTATAATTCACCCCTCCACTTT | CVSSSNYNSPLHF
TRBJ1-5 | NA | NA | TRBV25-1 | TGTGCCAGCAGGACCGGGACACCTCATAGCAATCAGCCCCAGCATTTT | CASRTGTPHSNQPQHF
TRBJ1-1 | NA | NA | TRBV6-2/TRBV6-3 | TGTGCCAGCAGTTACGGGCAAATGAACACTGAAGCTTTCTTT | CASSYGQMNTEAFF
TRBJ1-3 | NA | NA | TRBV10-3 | TGTGCCATCAGAGGGGCGTCAGGAAACACCATATATTTT | CAIRGASGNTIYF
TRBJ2-1 | NA | NA | TRBV2 | TGTGCCAGCAGTGAAGCGCTAGGGGGAACCTACAATGAGCAGTTCTTC | CASSEALGGTYNEQFF
TRBJ1-2 | NA | NA | TRBV27 | TGTGCCAGCAGTTGGACCGGAGGCACCGTCTATGGCTACACCTTC | CASSWTGGTVYGYTF
TRBJ2-5 | once | NA | TRBV4-1 | TGCGCCAGCAGTCACAGGGACCAAGAGACCCAGTACTTC | CASSHRDQETQYF
TRBJ2-1 | few | TRBD2 | TRBV12-5 | TGTGCTAGTGGGAATCGGGGGGGCCAGGGTGAGCAGTTCTTC | CASGNRGGQGEQFF
TRBJ2-5 | NA | TRBD1 | TRBV3-1/TRBV3-2 | TGTGCCAGCAGCCCCCTAGGGACAGGGGATCAAGAGACCCAGTACTTC | CASSPLGTGDQETQYF
TRBJ2-7 | few | NA | TRBV5-4 | TGTGCCAGCAGCCCTATACAGGGAAGCTCCTACGAGCAGTACTTC | CASSPIQGSSYEQYF
TRBJ1-6 | many | NA | TRBV9 | TGTGCCAGCAGCGTAGAGGGGGGGAAGTATTCACCCCTCCACTTT | CASSVEGGKYSPLHF
TRBJ1-1 | few | TRBD1 | TRBV7-9 | TGTGCCAGCAACAAAATCCGGACAGGGAATTCGACTGAAGCTTTCTTT | CASNKIRTGNSTEAFF
TRBJ1-3 | few | NA | TRBV7-9 | TGTGCCAGCAGCTGGATCTCAGGAAGCTCTGGAAACACCATATATTTT | CASSWISGSSGNTIYF
TRBJ1-1 | NA | NA | TRBV29-1 | TGCAGCGCTAGATTGCAGGGTTATAACACTGAAGCTTTCTTT | CSARLQGYNTEAFF
TRBJ1-6 | few | NA | TRBV5-3 | TGTGCCAGAAGCGAATTCTTTGCAGAAGTCTATAATTCACCCCTCCACTTT | CARSEFFAEVYNSPLHF
TRBJ1-2 | NA | TRBD1 | TRBV19 | TGTGCCAGTAGTACCGGGGGACAGGCTAACTATGGCTACACCTTC | CASSTGGQANYGYTF
TRBJ2-7 | few | TRBD2 | TRBV5-5 | TGTGCCAGCAGACCGGGACTAGCGGCCCTCTCCTACGAGCAGTACTTC | CASRPGLAALSYEQYF
TRBJ2-7 | NA | TRBD1 | TRBV9 | TGTGCCAGCAGCCCCCGACAGGGATCGTTTAGGGAGCAGTACTTC | CASSPRQGSFREQYF
TRBJ1-2 | few | NA | TRBV5-1 | TGCGCCAGCAGTTGGAGCCGCAGCCCAGATGGCTACACCTTC | CASSWSRSPDGYTF
TRBJ2-7 | NA | TRBD2 | TRBV6-2/TRBV6-3 | TGTGCCAGCAGTTACGTAGCGGGAGGGGGATCCTACGAGCAGTACTTC | CASSYVAGGGSYEQYF
TRBJ1-4 | few | NA | TRBV2 | TGTGCCAGCAGCCGCGAGGTACAAACTAATGAAAAACTGTTTTTT | CASSREVQTNEKLFF
TRBJ2-1 | NA | TRBD1 | TRBV24-1 | TGTGCCACAGAGAGACAGGGTTCCTACAATGAGCAGTTCTTC | CATERQGSYNEQFF
TRBJ2-3 | NA | NA | TRBV7-6 | TGTGCCAGCAGCCCGACAGGATTGAGCACAGATACGCAGTATTTT | CASSPTGLSTDTQYF
TRBJ1-4 | NA | TRBD1 | TRBV6-5 | TGTGCCAGTAAGACAGGGGCTAATGAAAAACTGTTTTTT | CASKTGANEKLFF
TRBJ1-1 | NA | NA | TRBV25-1 | TGTGCCAGCAGTGAATATTCCAGTTCCACTGAAGCTTTCTTT | CASSEYSSSTEAFF
TRBJ1-2 | NA | NA | TRBV7-8 | TGTGCCAGCAGCCCTGACAGGATTAACTATGGCTACACCTTC | CASSPDRINYGYTF
TRBJ2-1 | NA | TRBD2 | TRBV5-6 | TGTGCCAGCAGCTCCTTAGTAGCGGGGCGGAATGAGCAGTTCTTC | CASSSLVAGRNEQFF
TRBJ2-1 | many | NA | TRBV13 | TGTGCCAGCAGCTTAGAGACTAGACTCAACAATGAGCAGTTCTTC | CASSLETRLNNEQFF
TRBJ2-7 | NA | TRBD1 | TRBV5-6 | TGTGCCAGCGCCCCGGCAGGGGGCTCCTACGAGCAGTACTTC | CASAPAGGSYEQYF
TRBJ2-5 | NA | TRBD1 | TRBV3-1/TRBV3-2 | TGTGCCAGCAGCCGAGCAGGGACAGCACAAGAGACCCAGTACTTC | CASSRAGTAQETQYF
TRBJ2-3 | many | TRBD2 | TRBV6-2/TRBV6-3 | TGTGCCAGCAGTGTCGGGACTAGCGGTACCAAGCAGTATTTT | CASSVGTSGTKQYF
TRBJ1-1 | NA | TRBD1 | TRBV7-8 | TGTGCCAGCAGCTTAGTGCTTCTGGCAGGGGGAAGGAACACTGAAGCTTTCTTT | CASSLVLLAGGRNTEAFF
TRBJ2-7 | NA | NA | TRBV4-2 | TGTGCCAGCAGCCAAGATCTCGGGGGTACTCCCTACGAGCAGTACTTC | CASSQDLGGTPYEQYF